This TCR beta chain was profiled in a study of T cell responses to AZD1222 COVID-19 vaccine (dated by TCRdb to the early 2020s). Context from the whole study: Because spike-specific TCR depth and breadth did not differ between the two schedules, AZD1222 recipients who got a second dose at roughly 4 weeks were pooled with those who got a second dose at roughly 12 weeks. TCR sequencing covered more than 230 trial participants: around 210 given two doses of AZD1222 and about 26 given two doses of MenACWY control vaccine. Enrollment into the trials was organized by age into subgroups of 18-55, 56-69 and 70-plus years, and those subgroups contained about 160, 30 and 59 TCR-sequenced participants, respectively.

Results the study describes overall, beyond this receptor: After two AZD1222 doses, both the breadth and the depth of spike-specific TCRs were significantly higher than at day 0 and than in MenACWY recipients. Because no day 14 peak-response samples were available, the repertoires could be characterized only after the peak T cell response. Vaccine-associated CD4 TCRs spanned the whole spike protein, with dominant responses in regions 160-218 and 743-854. In the small 56-69-year group, the increase in depth fell short of significance, most likely because of low power. Conclusions about previously exposed vaccinees are limited, since just a handful of AZD1222 recipients were seropositive for SARS-CoV-2 at baseline. Participants were mostly white British and included more females than males, and it was suggested by the authors that clonal diversity may have been underestimated. Epitopes outside the regions mutated in the B.1.351 and B.1.1.7 variants were reportedly recognized by nearly half of the unique spike-specific TCRs.

Taken with the paper, the label for time point translates to: baseline before first vaccination. Vaccinee samples were obtained from the UK trials COV001 and COV002, which included a single-blind randomized controlled phase 2/3 trial of AZD1222 (ChAdOx1 nCoV-19) in healthy adults. For TCRbeta chain sequencing, PBMC samples were collected from trial participants at day 0 and at day 28 after the second dose. The CDR3 regions of human TCRbeta chains were subjected to immunosequencing. The published analysis was carried out like this. TCRs in the repertoires were matched against a reference library of SARS-CoV-2-specific TCRs that had been generated with the MIRA antigen-specificity platform. Breadth was defined as the fraction of unique TCRs that were SARS-CoV-2-associated. Depth was defined as the fraction of total T cells that were SARS-CoV-2-associated. Each spike-specific TCR was assigned to its reactive spike region and to a CD4 or CD8 class using the MIRA data. Log10-transformed breadth and depth values were compared by one-way ANOVA with Sidak's multiple comparisons tests. The table was pulled from immuneACCESS by TCRdb, which kept in-frame rearrangements only. Such tables lose some clones; where checked, under half of the loss comes from unresolved V genes, and the rest has no known cause. V and J calls and clone size are copied from that table; D and trimming were computed from the DNA. For this sample there are some 120,000 clones; around 85% appear just once. The ten largest clones add up to 5% to 7% of the sample.

Trimming accounts for 0 bases at V and 3 bases at J, while the number of junction bases matched to no gene is 6. The germline V gene (reference sequence) specifies SEHNR as CDR1 and FQNEAQ as CDR2. Measured from the cysteine to the phenylalanine, the CDR3 is 17 residues long. Just CDR3 DNA is preserved here, 51 bases in frame from base 1. Comment on this clone: Its antigen is currently not known. The sample holds no much larger clone one base away, and base qualities are not on file.

This clonotype was obtained from an adult in good health. This sequence uses TRBV7-9 and TRBJ2-3; 10 bases in the junction line up with TRBD2. The source was peripheral blood, collected on day 0 of AZD1222 vaccination. The CDR3 sequence is CASSLAQLAGRTDTQYF. The DNA is TGTGCCAGCAGCTTAGCCCAACTAGCGGGGAGAACAGATACGCAGTATTTT.